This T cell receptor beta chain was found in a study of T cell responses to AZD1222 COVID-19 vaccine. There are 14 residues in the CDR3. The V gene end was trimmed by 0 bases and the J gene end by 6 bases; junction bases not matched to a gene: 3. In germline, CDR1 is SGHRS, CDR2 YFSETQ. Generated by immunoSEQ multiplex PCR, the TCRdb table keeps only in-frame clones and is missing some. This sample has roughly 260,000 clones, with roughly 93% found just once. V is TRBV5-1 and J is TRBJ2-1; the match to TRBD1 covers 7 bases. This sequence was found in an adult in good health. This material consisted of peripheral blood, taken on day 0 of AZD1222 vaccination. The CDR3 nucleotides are TGCGCCAGCAGCTTGGACAGGGGTGGCAATGAGCAGTTCTTC. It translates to CASSLDRGGNEQFF.